This T cell receptor (beta chain) came from a study of blood T cell repertoires in COVID-19. Study context: The study drew acute and convalescent COVID-19 samples from the United States, Italy and Spain. T cells, B-cell-depleted T cells, or PBMCs provided the cDNA or gDNA that served as material.

The length of the CDR3 is 15 residues. Deletions cut 3 bases from V and 3 bases from J, with 16 bases between. CDR1 is SGHNT and CDR2 is YYREEE in the germline V gene (reference sequence). As processed by the authors: The assay estimated nucleated cells by amplifying reference gene primers. Measured with immunoSEQ multiplex PCR; TCRdb has only the in-frame clones, and not every one. Clone size and V and J calls were adopted from that table, with D and trimming inferred from the DNA. The top ten clones hold about 5% of a sample with roughly 87,000 clones, 80% to 90% of them seen once. The chain uses TRBV5-4 and TRBJ2-7; TRBD1 is a possible D gene (8 bases). The sample consisted of peripheral blood. The sequence came from a woman older than 75 with active COVID-19. CDR3 region: CASSSLTGEGYEQYF. The CDR3 bases are TGTGCCAGCAGCTCCCTGACAGGGGAGGGCTACGAGCAGTACTTC.